This T cell receptor (beta chain) emerged from a study of T cells in Graves' hyperthyroidism and ophthalmopathy. The study excluded patients with uncontrolled infection, other autoimmune disease, pregnancy or lactation. Every diagnosis used clinical symptoms, serum thyroxine and TRAb, thyroid ultrasound and orbital computed tomography. Overall study findings and caveats: Ophthalmopathy got predicted by the model a median about 6.7 months before its onset. Most thyroid clonotypes that were expanded above 0.001 also turned up in blood.

This clonotype was seen more than once but under ten times. Its antigen is unidentified. The CDR3 length is 16 residues. Germline CDR1 and CDR2: DFQATT and SNEGSKA (reference sequence). After removal of 5 bases from V and 6 bases from J, the junction contained 18 bases not matched to a gene. From RNA transcripts, TCR beta CDR3 regions were amplified. First-round RT-PCR with HTBI primers amplified the TCR CDR3 region. MiXCR, run by TCRdb on the multiplex PCR reads, gives a single entry per CDR3 protein. The sample includes 490,000 or so distinct CDR3 sequences, 40% to 50% of them seen just once. The sequence came from an adult woman with Graves' disease, either hyperthyroidism or ophthalmopathy (not recorded which). The sequencing sample was made of peripheral blood or thyroid tissue (not recorded which). The V and J genes are TRBV20-1 and TRBJ2-7; 8 bases fit TRBD2. CDR3 nucleotides: TGCAGTGCTGAACCTACCATTCCGGGACTAGTCCGCGAGCAGTACTTC. It is translated as CSAEPTIPGLVREQYF.